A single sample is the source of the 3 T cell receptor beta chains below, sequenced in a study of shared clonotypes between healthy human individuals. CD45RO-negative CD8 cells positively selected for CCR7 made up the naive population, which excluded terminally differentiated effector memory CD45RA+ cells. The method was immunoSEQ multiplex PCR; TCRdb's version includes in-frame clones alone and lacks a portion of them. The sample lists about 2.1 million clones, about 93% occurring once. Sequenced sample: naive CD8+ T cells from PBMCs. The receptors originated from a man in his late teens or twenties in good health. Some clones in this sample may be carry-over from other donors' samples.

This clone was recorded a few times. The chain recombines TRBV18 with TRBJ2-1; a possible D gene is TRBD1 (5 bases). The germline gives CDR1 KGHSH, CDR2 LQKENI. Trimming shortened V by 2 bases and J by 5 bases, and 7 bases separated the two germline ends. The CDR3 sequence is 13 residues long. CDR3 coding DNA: TGTGCCAGCTCACCAGAGGACAACAATGAGCAGTTCTTC. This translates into CASSPEDNNEQFF.

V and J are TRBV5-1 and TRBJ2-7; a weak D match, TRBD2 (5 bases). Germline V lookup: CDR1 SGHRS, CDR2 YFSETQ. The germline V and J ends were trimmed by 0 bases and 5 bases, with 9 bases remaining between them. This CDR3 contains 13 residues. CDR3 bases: TGCGCCAGCAGCTTGGCCTCGGGGAACGAGCAGTACTTC. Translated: CASSLASGNEQYF. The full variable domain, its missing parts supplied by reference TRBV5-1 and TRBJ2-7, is KAGVTQTPRYLIKTRGQQVTLSCSPISGHRSVSWYQQTPGQGLQFLFEYFSETQRNKGNFPGRFSGRQFSNSRSEMNVSTLELGDSALYLCASSLASGNEQYFGPGTRLTVT.

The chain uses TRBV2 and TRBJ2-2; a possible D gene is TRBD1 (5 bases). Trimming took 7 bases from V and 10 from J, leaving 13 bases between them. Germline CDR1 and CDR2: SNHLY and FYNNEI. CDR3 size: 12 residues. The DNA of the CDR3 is TGTGCCAGCAAGGGGCAGCGCGAGGAGCTGTTTTTT. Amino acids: CASKGQREELFF.